This T cell receptor beta chain emerged from a study of blood T cell repertoires in COVID-19. Study-wide background: Researchers got acute and convalescent COVID-19 samples from the United States, Italy and Spain. PBMCs, B-cell-depleted T cells, or T cells provided the cDNA or gDNA that made up the material.

In the original processing: Amplification with reference gene primers provided the estimates of nucleated cell counts. The data were produced by immunoSEQ multiplex PCR, yet TCRdb's version contains in-frame clones alone and is incomplete. V, J and clone size were drawn from that table, and D and trimming were deduced from the DNA. The sample carries approximately 430,000 clones, just over 85% recorded once. CDR3 length: 17 amino acids. V was pared by 3 bases and J by 3 bases, with 7 bases of the junction left unmatched. The germline V gene has CDR1 KGHDR and CDR2 SFDVKD. The source material was peripheral blood. J is TRBJ2-2 and V is TRBV24-1; 9 bases fit TRBD1. The origin of this receptor is a woman in her 30s with active or convalescent COVID-19. For the CDR3, the DNA is TGTGCCACCAGTGATAGCCCCGGGACAGGGCACACCGGGGAGCTGTTTTTT. It specifies CATSDSPGTGHTGELFF.